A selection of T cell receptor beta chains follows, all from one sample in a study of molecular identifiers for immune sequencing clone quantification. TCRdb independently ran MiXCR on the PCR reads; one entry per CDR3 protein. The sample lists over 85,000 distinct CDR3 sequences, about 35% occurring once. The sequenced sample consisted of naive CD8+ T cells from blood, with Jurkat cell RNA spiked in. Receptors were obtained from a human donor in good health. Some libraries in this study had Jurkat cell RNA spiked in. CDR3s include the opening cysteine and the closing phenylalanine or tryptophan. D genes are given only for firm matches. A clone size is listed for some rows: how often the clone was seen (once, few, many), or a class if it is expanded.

TGCGCCAGCAGGGGGGCAGGACAAGAGACCCAGTACTTC,CASRGAGQETQYF,-,TRBV5-1,TRBJ2-5,many
TGTGCCAGCAGCCAAGATCCAGGACAGCGATCCTACGAGCAGTACTTC,CASSQDPGQRSYEQYF,-,TRBV4-2,TRBJ2-7,-
TGTGCCTGCAGTTTGGGACTGGGTGATCAGCCCCAGCATTTT,CACSLGLGDQPQHF,-,TRBV28,TRBJ1-5,-
TGTGCCAGCAGCGCTCTGGACACCTCCTACGAGCAGTACTTC,CASSALDTSYEQYF,-,TRBV7-8,TRBJ2-7,few
TGCGCCAGCAGTGAAGGGAGCGGGAGAGGAGCAGATACGCAGTATTTT,CASSEGSGRGADTQYF,TRBD2,TRBV10-1,TRBJ2-3,few
TGTGCCAGCAGCCTCCACCTCCCGGGGGAGACCCAGTACTTC,CASSLHLPGETQYF,-,TRBV28,TRBJ2-5,-
TGTGCCAGCAGTGAATATAACAGAGGTCATGAAGCTTTCTTT,CASSEYNRGHEAFF,-,TRBV25-1,TRBJ1-1,few
TGTGCCAGCAGTCCCGGGACAGACTATCAGCCCCAGCATTTT,CASSPGTDYQPQHF,TRBD1,TRBV28,TRBJ1-5,many
TGTGCCAGCAGTGACCTCGGGACTAGCGGACCCCAAGAGACCCAGTTCTTC,CASSDLGTSGPQETQFF,TRBD2,TRBV25-1,TRBJ2-1,once
TGCGCCAGCAGCCAAGATAAGGCGGGGAACTATGGCTACACCTTC,CASSQDKAGNYGYTF,-,TRBV4-3,TRBJ1-2,few
TGTGCCAGCAGCCCCGGCCGTTTTGAGCAGTTCTTC,CASSPGRFEQFF,-,TRBV6-2/TRBV6-3,TRBJ2-1,few
TGTGCCAGCAGCTCCAAACAGGGGACAGGGGTCTACGAGCAGTACTTC,CASSSKQGTGVYEQYF,TRBD1,TRBV7-6,TRBJ2-7,many
TGTGCCAGCAGTTTATTGGGACAGTTCAATCAGCCCCAGCATTTT,CASSLLGQFNQPQHF,TRBD1,TRBV28,TRBJ1-5,-
TGTGCCAGCAGCAAAACTAGCGGGTACAATGAGCAGTTCTTC,CASSKTSGYNEQFF,TRBD2,TRBV7-8,TRBJ2-1,many
TGTGCCAGTAGTATGACAGGGAAGTACGAGCAGTACTTC,CASSMTGKYEQYF,TRBD1,TRBV19,TRBJ2-7,few
TGTGCCAGCAGCTCATGGGAGAAGTCCTACAATGAGCAGTTCTTC,CASSSWEKSYNEQFF,-,TRBV13,TRBJ2-1,-
TGTGCCAGCACCCTGGGAGGGACAGGCCTGAACACTGAAGCTTTCTTT,CASTLGGTGLNTEAFF,TRBD1,TRBV6-6,TRBJ1-1,few